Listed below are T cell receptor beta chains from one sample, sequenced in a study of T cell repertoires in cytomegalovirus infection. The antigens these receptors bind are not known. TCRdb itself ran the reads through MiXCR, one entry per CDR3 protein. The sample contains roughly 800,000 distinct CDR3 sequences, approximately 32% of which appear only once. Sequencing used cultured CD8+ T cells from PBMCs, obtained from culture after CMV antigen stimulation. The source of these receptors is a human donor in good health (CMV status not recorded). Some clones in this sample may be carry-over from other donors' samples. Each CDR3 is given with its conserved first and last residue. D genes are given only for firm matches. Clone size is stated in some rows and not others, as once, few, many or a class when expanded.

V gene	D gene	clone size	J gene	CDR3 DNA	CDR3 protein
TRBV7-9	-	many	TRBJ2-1	TGTGCCAGCAGCTTTAGTACCTACAATGAGCAGTTCTTC	CASSFSTYNEQFF
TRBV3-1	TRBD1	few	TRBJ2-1	TGTGCCAGCAGCCAGGCGGGACAGGGGGCTGGTGAGCAGTTCTTC	CASSQAGQGAGEQFF
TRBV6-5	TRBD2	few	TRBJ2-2	TGTGCCAGCAGTTACGTTGCGGGGGGCACCGGGGAGCTGTTTTTT	CASSYVAGGTGELFF
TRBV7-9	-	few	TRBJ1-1	TGTGCCAGCAGCTTAGGACAACAGGGAACGAACACTGAAGCTTTCTTT	CASSLGQQGTNTEAFF
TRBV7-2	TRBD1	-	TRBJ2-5	TGTGCCAGCAGCTTATGGGGACAGGGTAAAGAGACCCAGTACTTC	CASSLWGQGKETQYF
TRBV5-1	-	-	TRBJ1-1	TGCGCCAGCAGCATGGGACGGGTTGAAGCTTTCTTT	CASSMGRVEAFF
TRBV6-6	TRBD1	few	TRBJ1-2	TGTGCCAGCACCCGTGGGGACAGGCGAGGATCTAACTATGGCTACACCTTC	CASTRGDRRGSNYGYTF
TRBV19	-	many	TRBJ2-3	TGTGCCAGTAGTGCCACAGGGGACTACACAGATACGCAGTATTTT	CASSATGDYTDTQYF
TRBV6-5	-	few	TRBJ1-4	TGTGCCAGCAGTAACCGGGACACTACAGTAACTAATGAAAAACTGTTTTTT	CASSNRDTTVTNEKLFF
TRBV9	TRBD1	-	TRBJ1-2	TGTGCCAGCAGCGCCAAAGGACAGGGGGCACATGGCTACACCTTC	CASSAKGQGAHGYTF
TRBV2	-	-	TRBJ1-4	TGTGCCAGCAGGAGCCAACAAGCTGCAACTAATGAAAAACTGTTTTTT	CASRSQQAATNEKLFF
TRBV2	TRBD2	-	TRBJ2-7	TGTGCCAGCAGTGAAGGGGCGGGGGGGTCCTACGAGCAGTACTTC	CASSEGAGGSYEQYF
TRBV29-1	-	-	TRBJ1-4	TGCAGCGTTGAAGCTCCCGTACAGGGCCGCGAGATCGATAATGAAAAACTGTTTTTT	CSVEAPVQGREIDNEKLFF
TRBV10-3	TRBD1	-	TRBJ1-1	TGTGCCATCGGGCCCCGGGACAGGAGGAACACTGAAGCTTTCTTT	CAIGPRDRRNTEAFF
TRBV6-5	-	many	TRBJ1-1	TGTGCCAGCATTCGGGGGGGCACTGAAGCTTTCTTT	CASIRGGTEAFF
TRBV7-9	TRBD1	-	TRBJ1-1	TGTGCCAGCAGCTTAAAGGGGACAGGGAGTACTGAAGCTTTCTTT	CASSLKGTGSTEAFF
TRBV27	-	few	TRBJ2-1	TGTGCCAGCAGGAGGGTTTCCACTTACAATGAGCAGTTCTTC	CASRRVSTYNEQFF
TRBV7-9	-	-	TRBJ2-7	TGTGCCAGCAGTCCCACCCCGATGGGCTCCTACGAGCAGTACTTC	CASSPTPMGSYEQYF
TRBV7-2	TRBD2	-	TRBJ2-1	TGTGCCAGCAGCTTAGACGGGGGGGCAGGGAATGAGCAGTTCTTC	CASSLDGGAGNEQFF
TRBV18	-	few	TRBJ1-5	TGTGCCAGCTCTCACGGACAGAATCAGCCCCAGCATTTT	CASSHGQNQPQHF
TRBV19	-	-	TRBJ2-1	TGTGCCAGTAGTATGGCGGGTGGGGATGAGCAGTTCTTC	CASSMAGGDEQFF
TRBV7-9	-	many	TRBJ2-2	TGTGCCAGCAGCTTATTGACAGAGAGATACACCGGGGAGCTGTTTTTT	CASSLLTERYTGELFF
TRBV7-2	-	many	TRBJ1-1	TGTGCCAGCAGCTGGGGCAGCGGGTTAACTGAAGCTTTCTTT	CASSWGSGLTEAFF
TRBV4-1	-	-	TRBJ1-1	TGCGCCAGCAGCAACCTACGGCTCAGCGCCACTGAAGCTTTCTTT	CASSNLRLSATEAFF
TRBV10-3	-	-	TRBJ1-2	TGTGCCATCAGTGAGTCCGGGTCCCTATTATATGGCTACACCTTC	CAISESGSLLYGYTF
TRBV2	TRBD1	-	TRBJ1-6	TGTGCCAGCAGTGGGGACAGGGGGCTAAGCTCCTATAATTCACCCCTCCACTTT	CASSGDRGLSSYNSPLHF
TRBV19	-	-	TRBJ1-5	TGTGCCAGTAGTATAGGCCCCCCCGGGGGCAATCAGCCCCAGCATTTT	CASSIGPPGGNQPQHF
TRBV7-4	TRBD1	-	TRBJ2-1	TGTGCCAGCAGCTCAAACATCGACAGGGATGGCTACAATGAGCAGTTCTTC	CASSSNIDRDGYNEQFF
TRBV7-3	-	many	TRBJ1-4	TGTGCCAGCAGCTTAGGGCCAAATGAAAAACTGTTTTTT	CASSLGPNEKLFF
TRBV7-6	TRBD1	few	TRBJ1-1	TGTGCCAGCAGGAAGGGGGCGCCTTGGGGAAGTGACACTGAAGCTTTCTTT	CASRKGAPWGSDTEAFF
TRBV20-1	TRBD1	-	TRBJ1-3	TGCAGTTGGACCCACCCCGGACAGGAACTAAACACCATATATTTT	CSWTHPGQELNTIYF
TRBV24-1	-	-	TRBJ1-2	TGTGCCACCAGTGATTTCGTTTACACCTTC	CATSDFVYTF
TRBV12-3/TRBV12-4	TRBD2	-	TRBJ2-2	TGTGCCAGCACCTTAGGTCCAGCGGGGGTACACGGGGAGCTGTTTTTT	CASTLGPAGVHGELFF
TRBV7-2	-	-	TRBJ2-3	TGTGCCAGCAGCCCGACAGCGGCCGGGTGGACAGATACGCAGTATTTT	CASSPTAAGWTDTQYF
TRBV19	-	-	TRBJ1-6	TGTGCCAGTAGTATAGGGGTTGGCTATAATTCACCCCTCCACTTT	CASSIGVGYNSPLHF
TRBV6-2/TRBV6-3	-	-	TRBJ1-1	TGTGCCAGCAGTTCCGACTCTTCTTGGGAAGCTTTCTTT	CASSSDSSWEAFF
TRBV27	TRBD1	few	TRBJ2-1	TGTGCCAGCAGTCCCGGGACAGGGGTGCAGTTCTTC	CASSPGTGVQFF
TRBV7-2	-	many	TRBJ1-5	TGTGCCAGCAGCTTAGAGTTCACTCCCCGGGGGTCTCAGCCCCAGCATTTT	CASSLEFTPRGSQPQHF